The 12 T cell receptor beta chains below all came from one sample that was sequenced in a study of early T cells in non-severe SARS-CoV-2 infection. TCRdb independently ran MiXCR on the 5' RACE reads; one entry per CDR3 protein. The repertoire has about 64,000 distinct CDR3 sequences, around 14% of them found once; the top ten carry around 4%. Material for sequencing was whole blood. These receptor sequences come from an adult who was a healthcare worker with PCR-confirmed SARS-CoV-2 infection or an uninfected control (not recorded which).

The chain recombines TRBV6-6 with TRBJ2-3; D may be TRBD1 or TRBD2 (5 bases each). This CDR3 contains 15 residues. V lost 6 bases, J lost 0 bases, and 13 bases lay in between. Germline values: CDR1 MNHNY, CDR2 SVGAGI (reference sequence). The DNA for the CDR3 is TGTGCCAGCAGACCCGGGACGATAAGCACAGATACGCAGTATTTT. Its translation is CASRPGTISTDTQYF.

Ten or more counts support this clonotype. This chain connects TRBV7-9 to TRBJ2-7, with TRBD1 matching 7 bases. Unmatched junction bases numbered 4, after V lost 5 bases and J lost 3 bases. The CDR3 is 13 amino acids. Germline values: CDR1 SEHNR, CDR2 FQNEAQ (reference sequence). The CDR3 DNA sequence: TGTGCCAGCAGCCTGGGACAGTTCTACGAGCAGTACTTC. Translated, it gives CASSLGQFYEQYF.

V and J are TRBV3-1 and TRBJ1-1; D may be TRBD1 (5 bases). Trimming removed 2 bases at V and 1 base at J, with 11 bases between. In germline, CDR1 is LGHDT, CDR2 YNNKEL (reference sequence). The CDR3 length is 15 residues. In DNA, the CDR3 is TGTGCCAGCAGCCAACTTCGCCAGGGGAACACTGAAGCTTTCTTT. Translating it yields CASSQLRQGNTEAFF.

Here the CDR3 reads CASSLPDSSKNTEAFF. The CDR3 DNA is TGTGCCAGCAGCCTGCCTGACAGCTCGAAGAACACTGAAGCTTTCTTT. The chain carries TRBV13 and TRBJ1-1; perhaps TRBD1 as D (5 bases). V was clipped by 5 bases and J by 1 base, with 17 bases between them. This CDR3 has 16 residues. Germline V gene sequence: CDR1 PRHDT, CDR2 FYEKMQ (reference sequence).

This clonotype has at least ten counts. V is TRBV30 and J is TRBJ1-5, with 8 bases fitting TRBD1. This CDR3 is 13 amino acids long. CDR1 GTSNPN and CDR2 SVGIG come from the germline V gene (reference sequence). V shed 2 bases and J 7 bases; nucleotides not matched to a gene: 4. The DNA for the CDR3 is TGTGCCTGGAGTCCGACAGGGGACCAGCCCCAGCATTTT. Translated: CAWSPTGDQPQHF.

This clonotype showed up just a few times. CDR3: CSVEAQVAGELFF. CDR3 bases: TGCAGCGTTGAGGCGCAGGTTGCCGGGGAGCTGTTTTTT. This sequence joins TRBV29-1 and TRBJ2-2; D remains ambiguous. The germline V gene has CDR1 SQVTM and CDR2 ANQGSEA. V lost 3 bases, J lost 6 bases, and 11 bases lay in between. This CDR3 has 13 residues.

The CDR3 spells CASSQNIEKLFF. The CDR3 DNA reads TGTGCCAGCAGCCAGAACATAGAAAAACTGTTTTTT. This rearrangement joins TRBV3-1 to TRBJ1-4; D is ambiguous. The CDR3 covers 12 residues. Trimming removed 3 bases from V and 8 bases from J, with 7 bases in between. Germline V CDR1 and CDR2: LGHDT, YNNKEL (reference sequence).

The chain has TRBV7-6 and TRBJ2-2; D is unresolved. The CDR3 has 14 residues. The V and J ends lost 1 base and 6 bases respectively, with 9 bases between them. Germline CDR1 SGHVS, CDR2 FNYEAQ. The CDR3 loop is CASSLGSFAGELFF. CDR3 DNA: TGTGCCAGCAGCTTAGGGTCGTTTGCCGGGGAGCTGTTTTTT.

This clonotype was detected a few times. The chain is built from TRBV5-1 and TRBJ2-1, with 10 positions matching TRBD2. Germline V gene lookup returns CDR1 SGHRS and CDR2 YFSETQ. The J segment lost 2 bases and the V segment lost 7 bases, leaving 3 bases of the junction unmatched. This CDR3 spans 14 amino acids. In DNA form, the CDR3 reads TGCGCCAGCCTTAGCGGGGGGCCCTACAATGAGCAGTTCTTC. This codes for CASLSGGPYNEQFF.

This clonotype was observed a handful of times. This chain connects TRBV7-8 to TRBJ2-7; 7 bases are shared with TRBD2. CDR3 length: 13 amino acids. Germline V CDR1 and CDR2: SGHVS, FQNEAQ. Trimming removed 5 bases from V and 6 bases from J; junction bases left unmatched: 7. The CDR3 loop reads CASSPSSGGEQYF. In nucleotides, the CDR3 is TGTGCCAGCAGCCCCTCCTCGGGGGGCGAGCAGTACTTC.

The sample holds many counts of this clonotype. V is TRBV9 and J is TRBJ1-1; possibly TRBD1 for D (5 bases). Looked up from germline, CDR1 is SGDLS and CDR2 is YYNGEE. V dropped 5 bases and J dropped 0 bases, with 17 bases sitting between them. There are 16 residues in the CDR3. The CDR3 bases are TGTGCCAGCAGGGAAGCTCTAGGGGTCATGAACACTGAAGCTTTCTTT. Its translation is CASREALGVMNTEAFF.

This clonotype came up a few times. CDR3 sequence reads: CASSPSGRTEQYF. The CDR3 DNA reads TGTGCCAGCAGTCCTTCGGGACGAACGGAGCAGTACTTC. V usage is TRBV7-9 and J usage is TRBJ2-7, with D perhaps matching TRBD1 or TRBD2 (5 bases each). CDR1 SEHNR and CDR2 FQNEAQ come from the germline V gene (reference sequence). The CDR3 length is 13 residues. Between the trimmed V and J ends, which lost 6 bases and 7 bases, there was a span of 16 bases.